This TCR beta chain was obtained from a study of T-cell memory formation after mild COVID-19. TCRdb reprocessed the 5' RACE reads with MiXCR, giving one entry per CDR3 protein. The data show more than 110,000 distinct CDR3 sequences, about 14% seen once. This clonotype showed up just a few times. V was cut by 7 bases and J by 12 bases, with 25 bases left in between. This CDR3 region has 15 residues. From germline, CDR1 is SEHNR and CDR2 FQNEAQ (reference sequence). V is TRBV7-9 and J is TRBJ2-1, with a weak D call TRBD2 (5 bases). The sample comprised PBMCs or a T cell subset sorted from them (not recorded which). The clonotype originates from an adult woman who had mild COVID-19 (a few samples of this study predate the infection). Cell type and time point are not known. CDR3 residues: CASTPRERAPSGQFF. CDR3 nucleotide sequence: TGTGCCAGCACCCCGAGGGAGCGCGCCCCATCGGGGCAGTTCTTC.